This TCR beta chain appears in the sequencing data of a study of blood T cell repertoires in COVID-19. Turning to the study itself: PBMCs, B-cell-depleted T cells, or T cells provided the cDNA or gDNA that made up the material.

The protocol was immunoSEQ multiplex PCR, while the TCRdb copy is restricted to in-frame clones and leaves out a portion. The sample consists of about 330,000 clones, over 75% of them appearing once. The germline V gene encodes CDR1 SNHLY and CDR2 FYNNEI. CDR3 length equals 14 residues. V shed 6 bases, J shed 6 bases, and the junction held 7 bases outside the gene matches. The V and J genes are TRBV2 and TRBJ2-4; 8 nucleotides agree with TRBD1. Sequenced input: peripheral blood. The TCR was taken from a woman aged 45-60 years with active or convalescent COVID-19. CDR3 nucleotide sequence: TGTGCCAGCAGACAGGACAGGGCTGGAAACATTCAGTACTTC. Translating gives CASRQDRAGNIQYF. Full variable domain (remainder filled in from reference TRBV2 and TRBJ2-4): EPEVTQTPSHQVTQMGQEVILRCVPISNHLYFYWYRQILGQKVEFLVSFYNNEISEKSEIFDDQFSVERPDGSNFTLKIRSTKLEDSAMYFCASRQDRAGNIQYFGAGTRLSVL.